The entry that follows covers one T cell receptor (beta chain) sequence. Antigen: not known. CDR1 is SGHVS, CDR2 FNYEAQ, per germline. Trimming stripped 1 base from V and 4 bases from J, with 11 bases between. The CDR3 spans 15 residues. The data belong to a study of somatic mutations in cytotoxic T cells in rheumatoid arthritis. Positive selection with magnetic beads achieved the isolation of CD4+ and CD8+ cells, followed by a flow cytometry check of purity. Study-level points and caveats: No significant CD8+ T-cell clonality difference was found between rheumatoid arthritis patients and age-matched controls.

Profiling relied on immunoSEQ multiplex PCR, and the TCRdb table lists in-frame clones only, not all of them. The sample has tens of thousands of clones, more than 75% seen once. The chain combines TRBV7-6 with TRBJ2-1; no firm D call. The source material was CD8+ T cells sorted from blood. This sequence originates from an adult with rheumatoid arthritis. CDR3 region: CASSLGAPQYNEQFF. DNA of the CDR3: TGTGCCAGCAGCTTAGGGGCGCCCCAATACAATGAGCAGTTCTTC.